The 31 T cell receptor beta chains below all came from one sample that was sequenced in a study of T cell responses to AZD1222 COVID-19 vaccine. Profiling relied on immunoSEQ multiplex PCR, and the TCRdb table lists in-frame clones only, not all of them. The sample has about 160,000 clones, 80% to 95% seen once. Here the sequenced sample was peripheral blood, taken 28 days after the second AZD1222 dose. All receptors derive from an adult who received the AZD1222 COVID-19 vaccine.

CDR3 sequence (DNA): TGTGCCAGCAGCCCACATATAGGACAGGGCTCTGGAAACACCATATATTTT. Protein sequence: CASSPHIGQGSGNTIYF. This chain connects TRBV7-2 to TRBJ1-3; 8 positions agree with TRBD1. The CDR3 runs to 17 residues. The germline gives CDR1 SGHTA, CDR2 FQGNSA. Trimming cost V 5 bases and J 0 bases; bases outside gene matches: 9.

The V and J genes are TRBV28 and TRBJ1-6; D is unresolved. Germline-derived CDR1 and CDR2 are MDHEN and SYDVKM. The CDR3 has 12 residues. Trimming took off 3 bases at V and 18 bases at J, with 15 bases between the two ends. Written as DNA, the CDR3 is TGTGCCAGCAGTTTTAATGAGGTAGTATCCCACTTT. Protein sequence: CASSFNEVVSHF.

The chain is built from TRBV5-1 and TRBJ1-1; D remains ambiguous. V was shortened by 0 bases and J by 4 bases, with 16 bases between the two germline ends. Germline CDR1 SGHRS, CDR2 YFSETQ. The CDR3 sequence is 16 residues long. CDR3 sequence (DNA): TGCGCCAGCAGCTTGGACCCCGCAGGACTGAGCACTGAAGCTTTCTTT. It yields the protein CASSLDPAGLSTEAFF.

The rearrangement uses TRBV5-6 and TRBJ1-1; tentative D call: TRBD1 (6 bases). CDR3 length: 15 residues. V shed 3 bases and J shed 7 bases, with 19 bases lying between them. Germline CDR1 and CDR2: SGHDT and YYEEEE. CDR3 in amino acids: CASSWPHDRQNEAFF. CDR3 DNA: TGTGCCAGCAGCTGGCCCCACGACAGGCAAAATGAAGCTTTCTTT.

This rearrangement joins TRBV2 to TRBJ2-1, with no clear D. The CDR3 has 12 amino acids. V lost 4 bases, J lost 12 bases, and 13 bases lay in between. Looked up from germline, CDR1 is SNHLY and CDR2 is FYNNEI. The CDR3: CASSGPRLLQFF. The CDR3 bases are TGTGCCAGCAGTGGACCGAGACTTCTGCAGTTCTTC.

CDR3 sequence (DNA): TGTGCCAGCAGCGTAGAACAGGGGACGAGGGGAGGGACCCAGTACTTC. It translates to CASSVEQGTRGGTQYF. The chain links TRBV9 to TRBJ2-5; weak D call: TRBD1 (7 bases). V dropped 0 bases and J dropped 7 bases, with 19 bases sitting between them. The germline V gene encodes CDR1 SGDLS and CDR2 YYNGEE. The length of the CDR3 is 16 residues. The whole variable domain, remainder taken from reference TRBV9 and TRBJ2-5, is DSGVTQTPKHLITATGQRVTLRCSPRSGDLSVYWYQQSLDQGLQFLIQYYNGEERAKGNILERFSAQQFPDLHSELNLSSLELGDSALYFCASSVEQGTRGGTQYFGPGTRLLVL.

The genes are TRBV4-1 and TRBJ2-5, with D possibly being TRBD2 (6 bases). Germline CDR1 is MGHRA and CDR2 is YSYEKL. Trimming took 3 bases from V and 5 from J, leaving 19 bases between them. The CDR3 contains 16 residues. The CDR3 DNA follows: TGCGCCAGCAGCCAGGGTAGGAGCGGCGGGACGGAGACCCAGTACTTC. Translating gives CASSQGRSGGTETQYF.

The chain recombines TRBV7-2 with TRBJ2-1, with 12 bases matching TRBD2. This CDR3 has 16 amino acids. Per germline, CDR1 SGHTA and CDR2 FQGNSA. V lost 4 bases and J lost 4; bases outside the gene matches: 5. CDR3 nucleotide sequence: TGTGCCAGCAGCTCCGGACTAGCGGGGATGTACAATGAGCAGTTCTTC. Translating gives CASSSGLAGMYNEQFF.

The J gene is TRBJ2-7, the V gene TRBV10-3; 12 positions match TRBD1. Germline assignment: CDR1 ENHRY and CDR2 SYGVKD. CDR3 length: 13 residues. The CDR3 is CATAGTGGGEQYF. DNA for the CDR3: TGTGCTACCGCCGGGACAGGGGGCGGCGAGCAGTACTTC.

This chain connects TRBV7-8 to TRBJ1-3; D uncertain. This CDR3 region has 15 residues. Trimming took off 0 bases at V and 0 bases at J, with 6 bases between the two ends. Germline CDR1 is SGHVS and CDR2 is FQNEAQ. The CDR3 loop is CASSLAWGSGNTIYF. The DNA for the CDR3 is TGTGCCAGCAGCTTAGCTTGGGGCTCTGGAAACACCATATATTTT.

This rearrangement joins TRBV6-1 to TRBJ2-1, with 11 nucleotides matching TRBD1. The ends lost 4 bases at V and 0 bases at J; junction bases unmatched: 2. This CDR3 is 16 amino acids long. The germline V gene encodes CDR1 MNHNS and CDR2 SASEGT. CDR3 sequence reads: CASSGGQGGSYNEQFF. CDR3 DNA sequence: TGTGCCAGCAGTGGGGGACAGGGGGGCTCCTACAATGAGCAGTTCTTC.

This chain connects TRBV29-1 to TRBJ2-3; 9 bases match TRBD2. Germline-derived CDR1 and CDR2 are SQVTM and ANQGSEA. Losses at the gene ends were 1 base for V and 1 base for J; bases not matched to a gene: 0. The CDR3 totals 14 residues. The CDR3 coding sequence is TGCAGCGTTGAAGGACTAGCGGGCACAGATACGCAGTATTTT. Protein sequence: CSVEGLAGTDTQYF.

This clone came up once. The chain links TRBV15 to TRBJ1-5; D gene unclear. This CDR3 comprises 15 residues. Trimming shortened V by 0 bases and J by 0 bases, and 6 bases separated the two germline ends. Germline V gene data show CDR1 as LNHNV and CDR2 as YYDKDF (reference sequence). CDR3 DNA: TGTGCCACCAGCAGAGACACGGCTAGCAATCAGCCCCAGCATTTT. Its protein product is CATSRDTASNQPQHF.

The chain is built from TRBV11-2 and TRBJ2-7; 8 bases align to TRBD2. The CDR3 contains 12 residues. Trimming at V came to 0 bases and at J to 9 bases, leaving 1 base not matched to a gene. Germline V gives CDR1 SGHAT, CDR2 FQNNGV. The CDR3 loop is CASSLDRGGQYF. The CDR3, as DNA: TGTGCCAGCAGCTTAGATCGGGGGGGGCAGTACTTC.

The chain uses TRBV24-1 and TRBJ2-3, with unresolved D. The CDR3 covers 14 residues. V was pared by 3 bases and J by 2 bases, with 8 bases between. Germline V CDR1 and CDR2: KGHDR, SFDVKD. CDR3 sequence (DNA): TGTGCCACCAGTGATCTACACCTCACAGATACGCAGTATTTT. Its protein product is CATSDLHLTDTQYF.

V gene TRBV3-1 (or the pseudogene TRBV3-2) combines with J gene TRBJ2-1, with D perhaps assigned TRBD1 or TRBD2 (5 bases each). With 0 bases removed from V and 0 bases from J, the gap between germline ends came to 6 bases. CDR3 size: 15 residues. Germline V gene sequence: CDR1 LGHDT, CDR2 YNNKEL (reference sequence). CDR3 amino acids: CASSQEGVSYNEQFF. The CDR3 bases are TGTGCCAGCAGCCAAGAGGGGGTCTCCTACAATGAGCAGTTCTTC.

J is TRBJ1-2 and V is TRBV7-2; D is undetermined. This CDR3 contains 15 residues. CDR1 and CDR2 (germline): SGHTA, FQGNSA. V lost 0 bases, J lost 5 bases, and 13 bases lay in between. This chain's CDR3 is CASSLAPGRAYGYTF. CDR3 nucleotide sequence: TGTGCCAGCAGCTTAGCCCCGGGGAGGGCGTATGGCTACACCTTC. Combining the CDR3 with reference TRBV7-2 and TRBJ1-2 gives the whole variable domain GAGVSQSPSNKVTEKGKDVELRCDPISGHTALYWYRQSLGQGLEFLIYFQGNSAPDKSGLPSDRFSAERTGGSVSTLTIQRTQQEDSAVYLCASSLAPGRAYGYTFGSGTRLTVV.

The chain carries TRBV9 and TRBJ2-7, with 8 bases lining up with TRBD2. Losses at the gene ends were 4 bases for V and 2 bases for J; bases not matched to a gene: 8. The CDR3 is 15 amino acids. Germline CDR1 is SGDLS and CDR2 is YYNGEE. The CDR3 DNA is TGTGCCAGCAGCCCCCCGGGACTAGAAGCCTACGAGCAGTACTTC. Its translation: CASSPPGLEAYEQYF.

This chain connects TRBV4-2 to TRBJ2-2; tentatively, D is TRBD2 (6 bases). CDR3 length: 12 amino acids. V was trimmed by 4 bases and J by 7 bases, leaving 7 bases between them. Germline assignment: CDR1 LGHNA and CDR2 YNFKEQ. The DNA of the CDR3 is TGTGCCAGCAGCCGGGGGGACGGGGAGCTGTTTTTT. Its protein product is CASSRGDGELFF.

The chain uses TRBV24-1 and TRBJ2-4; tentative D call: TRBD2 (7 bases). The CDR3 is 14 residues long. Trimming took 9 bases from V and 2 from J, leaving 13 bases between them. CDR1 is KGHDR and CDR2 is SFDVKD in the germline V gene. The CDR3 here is CATGEGGPKNIQYF. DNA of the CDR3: TGTGCCACCGGGGAGGGGGGTCCCAAAAACATTCAGTACTTC.

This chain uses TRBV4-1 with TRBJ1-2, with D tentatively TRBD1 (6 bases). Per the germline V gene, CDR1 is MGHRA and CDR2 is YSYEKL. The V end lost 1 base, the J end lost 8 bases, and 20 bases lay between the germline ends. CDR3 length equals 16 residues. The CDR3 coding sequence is TGCGCCAGCAGCCAAGGGCGCGGGGGGGGCCTAGAGGGCTACACCTTC. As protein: CASSQGRGGGLEGYTF.

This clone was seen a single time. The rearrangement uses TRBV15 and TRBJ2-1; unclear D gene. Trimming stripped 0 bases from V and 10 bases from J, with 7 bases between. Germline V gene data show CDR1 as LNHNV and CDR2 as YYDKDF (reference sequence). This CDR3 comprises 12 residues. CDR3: CATSRDGSEQFF. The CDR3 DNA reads TGTGCCACCAGCAGAGATGGTAGCGAGCAGTTCTTC. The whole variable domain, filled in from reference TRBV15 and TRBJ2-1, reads DAMVIQNPRYQVTQFGKPVTLSCSQTLNHNVMYWYQQKSSQAPKLLFHYYDKDFNNEADTPDNFQSRRPNTSFCFLDIRSPGLGDTAMYLCATSRDGSEQFFGPGTRLTVL.

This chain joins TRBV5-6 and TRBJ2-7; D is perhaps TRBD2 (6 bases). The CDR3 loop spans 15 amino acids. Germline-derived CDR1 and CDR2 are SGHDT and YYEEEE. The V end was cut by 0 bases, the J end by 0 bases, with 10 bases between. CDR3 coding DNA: TGTGCCAGCAGCTTGGGTGCCGGGGGCTCCTACGAGCAGTACTTC. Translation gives CASSLGAGGSYEQYF. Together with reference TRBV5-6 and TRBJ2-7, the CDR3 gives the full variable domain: DAGVTQSPTHLIKTRGQQVTLRCSPKSGHDTVSWYQQALGQGPQFIFQYYEEEERQRGNFPDRFSGHQFPNYSSELNVNALLLGDSALYLCASSLGAGGSYEQYFGPGTRLTVT.

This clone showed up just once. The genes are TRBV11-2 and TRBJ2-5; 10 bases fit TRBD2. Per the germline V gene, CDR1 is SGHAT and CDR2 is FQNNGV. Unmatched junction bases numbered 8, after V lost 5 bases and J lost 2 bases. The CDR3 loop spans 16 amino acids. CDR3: CASSPRTSGLQETQYF. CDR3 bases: TGTGCCAGCAGCCCTCGGACTAGCGGCTTACAAGAGACCCAGTACTTC. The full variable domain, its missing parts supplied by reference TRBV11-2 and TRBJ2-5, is EAGVAQSPRYKIIEKRQSVAFWCNPISGHATLYWYQQILGQGPKLLIQFQNNGVVDDSQLPKDRFSAERLKGVDSTLKIQPAKLEDSAVYLCASSPRTSGLQETQYFGPGTRLLVL.

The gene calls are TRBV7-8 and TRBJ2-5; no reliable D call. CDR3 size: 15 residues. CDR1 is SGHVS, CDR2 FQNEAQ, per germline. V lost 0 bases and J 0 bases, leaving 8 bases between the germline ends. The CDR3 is CASSLASQNQETQYF. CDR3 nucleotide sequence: TGTGCCAGCAGCTTAGCTTCGCAGAACCAAGAGACCCAGTACTTC. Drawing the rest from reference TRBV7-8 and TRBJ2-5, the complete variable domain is GAGVSQSPRYKVAKRGQDVALRCDPISGHVSLFWYQQALGQGPEFLTYFQNEAQLDKSGLPSDRFFAERPEGSVSTLKIQRTQQEDSAVYLCASSLASQNQETQYFGPGTRLLVL.

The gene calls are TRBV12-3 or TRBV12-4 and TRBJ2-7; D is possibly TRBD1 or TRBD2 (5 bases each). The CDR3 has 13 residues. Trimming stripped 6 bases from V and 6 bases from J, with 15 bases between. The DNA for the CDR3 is TGTGCCAGCAGCCAGGGACGAGGCCTCGAGCAGTACTTC. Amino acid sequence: CASSQGRGLEQYF.

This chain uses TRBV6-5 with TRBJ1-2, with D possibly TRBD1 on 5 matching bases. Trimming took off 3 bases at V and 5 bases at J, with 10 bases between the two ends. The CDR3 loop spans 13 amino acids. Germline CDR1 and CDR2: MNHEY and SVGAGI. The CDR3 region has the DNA TGTGCCAGCAGTTATGGCAGGACATATGGCTACACCTTC. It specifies CASSYGRTYGYTF.

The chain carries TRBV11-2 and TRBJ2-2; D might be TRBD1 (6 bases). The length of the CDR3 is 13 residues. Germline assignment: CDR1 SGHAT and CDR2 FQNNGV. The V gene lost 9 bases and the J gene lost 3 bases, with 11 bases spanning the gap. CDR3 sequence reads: CASQGPYTGELFF. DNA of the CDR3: TGTGCCAGTCAGGGGCCCTACACCGGGGAGCTGTTTTTT.

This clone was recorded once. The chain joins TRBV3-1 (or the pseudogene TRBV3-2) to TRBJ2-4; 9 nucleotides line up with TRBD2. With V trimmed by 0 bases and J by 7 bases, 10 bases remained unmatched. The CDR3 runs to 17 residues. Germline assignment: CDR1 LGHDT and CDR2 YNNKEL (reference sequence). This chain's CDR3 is CASSQEVLAGVINIQYF. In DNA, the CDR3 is TGTGCCAGCAGCCAAGAAGTACTAGCGGGCGTAATCAACATTCAGTACTTC.

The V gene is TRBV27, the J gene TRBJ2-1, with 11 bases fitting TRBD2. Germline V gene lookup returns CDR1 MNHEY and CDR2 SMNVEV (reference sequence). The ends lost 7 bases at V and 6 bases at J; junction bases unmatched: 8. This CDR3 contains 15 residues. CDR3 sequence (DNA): TGTGCCAGCAAGCGAGGGACTAGCGGAGGCAATGAGCAGTTCTTC. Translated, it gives CASKRGTSGGNEQFF.

CDR3 amino acids: CASSLSDYGYTF. CDR3 nucleotide sequence: TGTGCCAGCAGCCTCAGTGACTATGGCTACACCTTC. V is TRBV4-2 and J is TRBJ1-2; no clear D. The CDR3 length is 12 residues. V dropped 4 bases and J dropped 3 bases, with 6 bases sitting between them. From germline, CDR1 is LGHNA and CDR2 YNFKEQ.